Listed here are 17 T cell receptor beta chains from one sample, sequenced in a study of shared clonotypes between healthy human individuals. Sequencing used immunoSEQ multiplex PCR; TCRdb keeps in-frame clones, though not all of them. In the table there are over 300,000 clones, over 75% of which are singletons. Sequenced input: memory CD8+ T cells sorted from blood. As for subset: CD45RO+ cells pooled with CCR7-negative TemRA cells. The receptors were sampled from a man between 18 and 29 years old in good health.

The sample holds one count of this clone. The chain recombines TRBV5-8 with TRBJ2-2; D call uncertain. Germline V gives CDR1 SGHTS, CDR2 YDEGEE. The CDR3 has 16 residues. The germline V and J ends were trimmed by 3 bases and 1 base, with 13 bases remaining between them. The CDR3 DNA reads TGTGCCAGCAGCTCTTACAGATTGCAGAACACCGGGGAGCTGTTTTTT. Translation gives CASSSYRLQNTGELFF.

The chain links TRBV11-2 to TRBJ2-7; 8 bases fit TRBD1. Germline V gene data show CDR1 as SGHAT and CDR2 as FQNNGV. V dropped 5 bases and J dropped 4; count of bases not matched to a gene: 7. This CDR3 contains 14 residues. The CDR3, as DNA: TGTGCCAGCAGCCTTGGGACAGGTAGTTACGAGCAGTACTTC. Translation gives CASSLGTGSYEQYF.

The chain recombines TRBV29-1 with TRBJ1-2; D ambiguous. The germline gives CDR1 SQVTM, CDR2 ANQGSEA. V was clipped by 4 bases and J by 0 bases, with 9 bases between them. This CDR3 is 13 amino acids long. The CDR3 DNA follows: TGCAGCGTTGGCGGCAGCTCTAACTATGGCTACACCTTC. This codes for CSVGGSSNYGYTF.

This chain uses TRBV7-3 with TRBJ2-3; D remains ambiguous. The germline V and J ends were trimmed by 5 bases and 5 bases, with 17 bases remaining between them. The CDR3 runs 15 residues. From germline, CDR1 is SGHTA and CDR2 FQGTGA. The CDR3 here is CASSPRPRSGDTQYF. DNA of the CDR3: TGTGCCAGCAGCCCCCGCCCGCGCAGTGGAGATACGCAGTATTTT.

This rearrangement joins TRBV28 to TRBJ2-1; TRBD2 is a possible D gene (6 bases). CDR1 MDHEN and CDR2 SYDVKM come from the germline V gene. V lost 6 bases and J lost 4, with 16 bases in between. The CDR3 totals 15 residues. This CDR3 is CASSQGDSAYNEQFF. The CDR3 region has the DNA TGTGCCAGCAGCCAAGGGGACTCGGCATACAATGAGCAGTTCTTC.

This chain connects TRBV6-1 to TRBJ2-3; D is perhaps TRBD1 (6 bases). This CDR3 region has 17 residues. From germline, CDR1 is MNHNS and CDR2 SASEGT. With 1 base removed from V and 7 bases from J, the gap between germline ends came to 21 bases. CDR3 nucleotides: TGTGCCAGCAGTGAAGGGCAGGGGCCAATAATGTATCATACGCAGTATTTT. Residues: CASSEGQGPIMYHTQYF.

For the CDR3, the DNA is TGTGCCAGCAGCTTATCCCCGGAGGACGAGCAGTACTTC. This sequence encodes CASSLSPEDEQYF. The chain combines TRBV7-3 with TRBJ2-7, with D possibly being TRBD2 (5 bases). V lost 2 bases, J lost 5 bases, and 10 bases lay in between. The germline V gene has CDR1 SGHTA and CDR2 FQGTGA. The CDR3 contains 13 residues.

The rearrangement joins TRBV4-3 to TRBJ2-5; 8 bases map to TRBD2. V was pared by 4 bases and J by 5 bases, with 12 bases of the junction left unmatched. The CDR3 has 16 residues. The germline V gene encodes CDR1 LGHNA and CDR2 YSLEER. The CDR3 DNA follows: TGCGCCAGCAGCCCTGGGACTAGGGCAGAGCAGGAGACCCAGTACTTC. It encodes CASSPGTRAEQETQYF.

The CDR3 sequence: CASSFGRGRGTGELFF. As DNA, the CDR3 is TGTGCCAGCAGTTTCGGCAGGGGGCGAGGGACCGGGGAGCTGTTTTTT. This chain uses TRBV28 with TRBJ2-2; 8 bases are shared with TRBD1. With 3 bases clipped from V and 5 bases from J, the junction kept 8 bases outside the gene matches. CDR1 MDHEN and CDR2 SYDVKM come from the germline V gene. The CDR3 length is 16 residues. Full variable domain (outside the CDR3, taken from reference TRBV28 and TRBJ2-2): DVKVTQSSRYLVKRTGEKVFLECVQDMDHENMFWYRQDPGLGLRLIYFSYDVKMKEKGDIPEGYSVSREKKERFSLILESASTNQTSMYLCASSFGRGRGTGELFFGEGSRLTVL.

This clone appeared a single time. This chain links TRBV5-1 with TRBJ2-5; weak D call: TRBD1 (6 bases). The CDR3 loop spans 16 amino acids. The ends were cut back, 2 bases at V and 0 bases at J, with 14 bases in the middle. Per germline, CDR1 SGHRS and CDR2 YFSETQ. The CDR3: CASSFRGEGYQETQYF. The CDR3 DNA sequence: TGCGCCAGCAGCTTCAGGGGAGAGGGCTACCAAGAGACCCAGTACTTC.

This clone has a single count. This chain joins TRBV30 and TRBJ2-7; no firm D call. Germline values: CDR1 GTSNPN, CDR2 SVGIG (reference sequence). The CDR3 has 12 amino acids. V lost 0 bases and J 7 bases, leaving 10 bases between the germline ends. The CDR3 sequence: CAWSVTALEQYF. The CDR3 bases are TGTGCCTGGAGTGTTACGGCCCTTGAGCAGTACTTC.

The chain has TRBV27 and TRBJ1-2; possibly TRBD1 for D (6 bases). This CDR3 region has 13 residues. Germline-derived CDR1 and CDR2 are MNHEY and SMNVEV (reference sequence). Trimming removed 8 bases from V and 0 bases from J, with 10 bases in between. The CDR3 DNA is TGTGCCAGCGCGGGGGGCTCTAACTATGGCTACACCTTC. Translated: CASAGGSNYGYTF.

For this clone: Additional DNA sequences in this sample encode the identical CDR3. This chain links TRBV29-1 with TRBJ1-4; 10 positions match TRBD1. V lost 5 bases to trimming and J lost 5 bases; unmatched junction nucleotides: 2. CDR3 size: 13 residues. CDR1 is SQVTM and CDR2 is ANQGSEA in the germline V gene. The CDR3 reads CSVPGQGNEKLFF. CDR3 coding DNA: TGCAGCGTTCCGGGACAGGGGAATGAAAAACTGTTTTTT.

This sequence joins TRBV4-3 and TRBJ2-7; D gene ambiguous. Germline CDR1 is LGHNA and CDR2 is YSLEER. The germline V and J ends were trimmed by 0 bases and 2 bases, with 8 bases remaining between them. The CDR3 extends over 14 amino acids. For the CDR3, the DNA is TGCGCCAGCAGCCAAGATGTAGGAACCTACGAGCAGTACTTC. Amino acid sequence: CASSQDVGTYEQYF.

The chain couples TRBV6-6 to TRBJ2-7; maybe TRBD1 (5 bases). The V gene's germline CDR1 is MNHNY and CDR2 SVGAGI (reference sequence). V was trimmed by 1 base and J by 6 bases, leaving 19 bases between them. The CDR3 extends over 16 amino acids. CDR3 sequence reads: CASSYLWGPTPLEQYF. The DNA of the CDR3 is TGTGCCAGCAGTTACTTGTGGGGCCCTACCCCACTCGAGCAGTACTTC.

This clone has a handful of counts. Here the CDR3 reads CASSGTSGSGGEQFF. DNA for the CDR3: TGCGCCAGCAGCGGTACTAGCGGGAGCGGCGGTGAGCAGTTCTTC. This sequence joins TRBV5-1 and TRBJ2-1; 11 nucleotides align to TRBD2. Germline V lookup: CDR1 SGHRS, CDR2 YFSETQ. The length of the CDR3 is 15 residues. The J segment lost 9 bases and the V segment lost 4 bases, leaving 9 bases of the junction unmatched.

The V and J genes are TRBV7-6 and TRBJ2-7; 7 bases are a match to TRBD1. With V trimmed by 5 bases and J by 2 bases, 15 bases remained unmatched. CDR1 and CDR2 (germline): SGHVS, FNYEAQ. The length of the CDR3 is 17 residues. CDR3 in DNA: TGTGCCAGCAGCGAAAGCACCGGGACAGAACAAACCTACGAGCAGTACTTC. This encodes CASSESTGTEQTYEQYF.